This paragraph reports one T cell receptor beta chain. The antigen remains unidentified. Only in-frame clones appear in the TCRdb table, and some are missing; sequencing was by immunoSEQ multiplex PCR. Among approximately 16,000 clones listed, roughly four fifths were seen once. The data derive from a study of CD4 T cells in relation to SARS-CoV-2 and coronaviruses. About the research overall: TCR beta CDR3s were sequenced after approximately ten-day antigen culture of PBMCs. Notes on the study in general: Crossreactive clones expanded significantly less to SARS-CoV-2 than monoreactive clones.

CD4+ T cells from unexposed donors were obtained before the COVID-19 pandemic (2011-2018). After around nine days of culture, CD4+ T cells were isolated. Testing used SARS-CoV-2 S/N and four cold-coronavirus spikes on unexposed-donor CD4+ T cells, cells permitting. Cultures received half-medium IL-2 refreshes on days 3 and 7. CDR3 length: 14 amino acids. The ends were cut back, 4 bases at V and 5 bases at J, with 12 bases in the middle. In germline, CDR1 is LNHDA, CDR2 SQIVND (reference sequence). The sequence derives from a human donor in good health. Material: CD4+ T cells from PBMCs, cultured in vitro. The chain combines TRBV19 with TRBJ1-5; D might be TRBD1 (6 bases). The DNA for the CDR3 is TGTGCCAGTAGTACGAACGGGGGCGATCAGCCCCAGCATTTT. Amino acid sequence: CASSTNGGDQPQHF.